The 30 T cell receptor beta chains listed next were all sequenced from one sample in a study of blood T cells in healthy people across ages. A second PCR, run for about 7 to 12 cycles, used a sample-barcoded 5' primer plus a J-beta primer mix. TCRdb re-derived calls from the 5' RACE reads in MiXCR, one entry per CDR3 protein. The table includes 900,000 to 950,000 distinct CDR3 sequences, almost 30% detected once. The data were also submitted as part of a second study, on T cells of mothers and their children.

Sequenced sample: blood. The receptors were gathered from a woman in her 40s in good health.

The chain carries TRBV5-1 and TRBJ2-3, with D tentatively TRBD1 (6 bases). The CDR3 covers 14 residues. CDR1 SGHRS and CDR2 YFSETQ come from the germline V gene. The ends were cut back, 4 bases at V and 2 bases at J, with 11 bases in the middle. CDR3 amino acids: CASSAGQLTDTQYF. CDR3 in DNA: TGCGCCAGCAGCGCCGGACAGCTCACAGATACGCAGTATTTT.

The rearrangement joins TRBV4-2 to TRBJ2-1, with D unresolved. CDR1 is LGHNA, CDR2 YNFKEQ, per germline. V was trimmed by 0 bases and J by 2 bases, leaving 11 bases between them. This CDR3 contains 16 residues. CDR3 DNA: TGTGCCAGCAGCCAAGATAGCCTTTACACCTACAATGAGCAGTTCTTC. Protein sequence: CASSQDSLYTYNEQFF.

The gene calls are TRBV5-1 and TRBJ2-5, with 11 bases matching TRBD1. The J segment lost 11 bases and the V segment lost 4 bases, leaving 25 bases of the junction unmatched. This CDR3 has 19 residues. Germline loops: CDR1 SGHRS, CDR2 YFSETQ. The CDR3 region is CASSLPQVLVGQGVNEQYF. The CDR3 nucleotides read TGCGCCAGCAGCCTGCCCCAGGTGTTGGTGGGACAGGGGGTCAATGAGCAGTACTTC. The whole variable domain, filled in from reference TRBV5-1 and TRBJ2-5, reads KAGVTQTPRYLIKTRGQQVTLSCSPISGHRSVSWYQQTPGQGLQFLFEYFSETQRNKGNFPGRFSGRQFSNSRSEMNVSTLELGDSALYLCASSLPQVLVGQGVNEQYFGPGTRLLVL.

The gene calls are TRBV28 and TRBJ1-4, with unresolved D. Germline lookup yields CDR1 MDHEN and CDR2 SYDVKM. The CDR3 covers 17 residues. V was pared by 7 bases and J by 4 bases, with 22 bases between. In nucleotides, the CDR3 is TGTGCCAGCAAATTCAGCACCGGGCTCGTCGGTAATGAAAAACTGTTTTTT. Its translation is CASKFSTGLVGNEKLFF. The full variable domain, its missing parts supplied by reference TRBV28 and TRBJ1-4, is DVKVTQSSRYLVKRTGEKVFLECVQDMDHENMFWYRQDPGLGLRLIYFSYDVKMKEKGDIPEGYSVSREKKERFSLILESASTNQTSMYLCASKFSTGLVGNEKLFFGSGTQLSVL.

Note on this clonotype: A much larger clone sits a single nucleotide away, making a read error possible. The J gene is TRBJ2-1, the V gene TRBV5-1; no clear D. The length of the CDR3 is 15 residues. From germline, CDR1 is SGHRS and CDR2 YFSETQ. V was shortened by 0 bases and J by 13 bases, with 20 bases between the two germline ends. The CDR3 spells CASSLESISMGTQFF. The CDR3, as DNA: TGCGCCAGCAGCTTGGAAAGTATCAGCATGGGCACACAGTTCTTC. Filled out from reference TRBV5-1 and TRBJ2-1, the complete variable domain reads KAGVTQTPRYLIKTRGQQVTLSCSPISGHRSVSWYQQTPGQGLQFLFEYFSETQRNKGNFPGRFSGRQFSNSRSEMNVSTLELGDSALYLCASSLESISMGTQFFGPGTRLTVL.

This clonotype has just a few counts. The V call is TRBV2, the J call TRBJ2-2; tentative D call: TRBD2 (5 bases). V was clipped by 8 bases and J by 1 base, with 11 bases between them. The CDR3 sequence is 14 residues long. Germline loops: CDR1 SNHLY, CDR2 FYNNEI. CDR3 in amino acids: CASFRGLNTGELFF. The CDR3, as DNA: TGTGCCAGCTTTCGGGGTCTGAACACCGGGGAGCTGTTTTTT.

This clonotype came up a few times. The chain joins TRBV7-2 to TRBJ1-2, with 9 bases fitting TRBD1. The junction had 7 bases not matched to a gene; V was cut back by 2 bases and J by 6 bases. Germline lookup yields CDR1 SGHTA and CDR2 FQGNSA. The CDR3 spans 15 residues. CDR3 nucleotide sequence: TGTGCCAGCAGCTTAACTGGGGACAGGGACGATGGCTACACCTTC. Translated: CASSLTGDRDDGYTF.

This chain joins TRBV28 and TRBJ1-3; D not resolved. The V and J ends lost 6 bases and 2 bases respectively, with 14 bases between them. The CDR3 runs 15 residues. The germline V gene has CDR1 MDHEN and CDR2 SYDVKM. The CDR3 reads CASSQSGPTGNTIYF. In nucleotides, the CDR3 is TGTGCCAGCAGCCAATCCGGGCCAACTGGAAACACCATATATTTT.

This clonotype was seen once. It may be a read error: a sequence one base away is much more abundant. The rearrangement links TRBV10-3 to TRBJ2-7; D might be TRBD1 (5 bases). Per the germline V gene, CDR1 is ENHRY and CDR2 is SYGVKD. V gave up 8 bases and J gave up 1 base, with 18 bases separating them. The CDR3 is 15 residues long. CDR3 coding DNA: TGTGCCATCGGTGGAAGGGGCTCGAGTTCCTACGAGCAGTACTTC. It yields the protein CAIGGRGSSSYEQYF.

The chain joins TRBV7-9 to TRBJ2-3, with 9 bases fitting TRBD1. The CDR3 spans 18 residues. V was clipped by 5 bases and J by 2 bases; unmatched bases: 14. Germline CDR1 SEHNR, CDR2 FQNEAQ (reference sequence). CDR3 protein: CASSHPSFGDRVTDTQYF. The CDR3 DNA follows: TGTGCCAGCAGCCACCCATCTTTTGGGGACAGGGTCACAGATACGCAGTATTTT.

In this sample, this clonotype turned up a few times. The chain carries TRBV28 and TRBJ2-7; no clear D. The CDR3 is 14 residues long. V was shortened by 2 bases and J by 4 bases, with 12 bases between the two germline ends. In germline, CDR1 is MDHEN, CDR2 SYDVKM. In DNA, the CDR3 is TGTGCCAGCAGTTTAGTCATCCACATATACGAGCAGTACTTC. Its protein product is CASSLVIHIYEQYF.

J is TRBJ2-1 and V is TRBV29-1, with TRBD1 as a possible D gene (5 bases). This CDR3 is 13 amino acids long. The V gene lost 7 bases and the J gene lost 4 bases, with 14 bases spanning the gap. Germline CDR1 reads SQVTM; CDR2 reads ANQGSEA. The CDR3 DNA reads as TGCAGCGGTTCACAGGCGCCTTACAATGAGCAGTTCTTC. Translation: CSGSQAPYNEQFF.

In its sample, this clonotype was seen many times. This chain uses TRBV5-5 with TRBJ2-7; TRBD1 aligns across 8 bases. Germline-derived CDR1 and CDR2 are SGHKS and YYEKEE (reference sequence). The CDR3 has 15 amino acids. Trimming at V came to 0 bases and at J to 4 bases, leaving 6 bases not matched to a gene. The CDR3 DNA follows: TGTGCCAGCAGCTTGGCCGTAACAGGGGGGTACGAGCAGTACTTC. Translation gives CASSLAVTGGYEQYF.

This clonotype has a handful of counts. The chain joins TRBV28 to TRBJ1-2, with D unclear. The germline gives CDR1 MDHEN, CDR2 SYDVKM. The CDR3 spans 12 residues. V lost 7 bases and J 4 bases, leaving 10 bases between the germline ends. The CDR3 nucleotides read TGTGCCAGCAATAAGGCGGGCTATGGCTACACCTTC. Protein product: CASNKAGYGYTF.

The chain has TRBV6-6 and TRBJ1-4, with 10 bases fitting TRBD1. The CDR3 runs to 15 residues. Germline V gene lookup returns CDR1 MNHNY and CDR2 SVGAGI (reference sequence). With V trimmed by 6 bases and J by 6 bases, 7 bases remained unmatched. The CDR3 DNA sequence: TGTGCCAGCAGCGCCTCCGGGACAGGGGATGAAAAACTGTTTTTT. Its translation: CASSASGTGDEKLFF.

V usage is TRBV19 and J usage is TRBJ1-5; 7 nucleotides line up with TRBD1. The CDR3 has 16 residues. Germline loops: CDR1 LNHDA, CDR2 SQIVND (reference sequence). Trimming at V came to 5 bases and at J to 3 bases, leaving 10 bases not matched to a gene. The CDR3 coding sequence is TGTGCCAGTAGTCGTAAACAGGGGTCCTTCAATCAGCCCCAGCATTTT. Protein: CASSRKQGSFNQPQHF. The whole variable domain, filled in from reference TRBV19 and TRBJ1-5, reads DGGITQSPKYLFRKEGQNVTLSCEQNLNHDAMYWYRQDPGQGLRLIYYSQIVNDFQKGDIAEGYSVSREKKESFPLTVTSAQKNPTAFYLCASSRKQGSFNQPQHFGDGTRLSIL.

The table lists this clonotype with many counts. The V and J genes are TRBV12-3 or TRBV12-4 and TRBJ2-5; 7 nucleotides align to TRBD1. V gave up 7 bases and J gave up 5 bases; unmatched junction bases: 4. The CDR3 has 12 residues. For the CDR3, the DNA is TGTGCCAGCACTGACAGGGAGGAGACCCAGTACTTC. Translation gives CASTDREETQYF.

The table lists this clonotype with many counts. This chain uses TRBV6-1 with TRBJ2-7; D perhaps matches TRBD1 (5 bases). The V gene's germline CDR1 is MNHNS and CDR2 SASEGT. The CDR3 runs 13 residues. Trimming took off 7 bases at V and 4 bases at J, with 14 bases between the two ends. CDR3 region: CASIDSITYEQYF. CDR3 in DNA: TGTGCCAGCATTGACAGCATAACATACGAGCAGTACTTC.

V gene TRBV5-1 combines with J gene TRBJ2-1; 13 positions match TRBD2. Looked up from germline, CDR1 is SGHRS and CDR2 is YFSETQ. The trim removed 4 bases at V and 0 bases at J, leaving 7 bases unmatched. The CDR3 is 18 amino acids. In DNA form, the CDR3 reads TGCGCCAGCAGCCGACTAGCGGGGGGCCAGAGCTCCTACAATGAGCAGTTCTTC. Encoded protein: CASSRLAGGQSSYNEQFF.

This chain joins TRBV6-6 and TRBJ2-7, with a possible D match to TRBD2 (5 bases). Trimming removed 5 bases from V and 3 bases from J, with 14 bases in between. In germline, CDR1 is MNHNY, CDR2 SVGAGI (reference sequence). This CDR3 is built from 14 residues. The CDR3 nucleotides are TGTGCCAGCAGTGGACTGGATATCGACTACGAGCAGTACTTC. This gives the protein CASSGLDIDYEQYF.

This clonotype was counted a few times. A junction boundary mismatches the germline segment, possibly from a read error. This rearrangement joins TRBV20-1 to TRBJ2-2; the match to TRBD1 covers 7 bases. This CDR3 region has 14 residues. Germline V gene data show CDR1 as DFQATT and CDR2 as SNEGSKA (reference sequence). CDR3 sequence (DNA): TGCAGTACTAGGAGACAGGGATTCTCCGGGGAGCTGTTTTTT. This encodes CSTRRQGFSGELFF.

A remark on this clonotype: This may arise from a read error, as a much more abundant clone is one base away. The chain carries TRBV19 and TRBJ1-5; 9 bases line up with TRBD1. Germline CDR1 and CDR2: LNHDA and SQIVND (reference sequence). This CDR3 region has 15 residues. The V and J ends lost 4 bases and 8 bases, in that order; junction bases with no gene match: 9. In DNA form, the CDR3 reads TGTGCCAGTAGTAGAGTGGACAGGGGTTCCAAGCCCCAGCATTTT. Its translation: CASSRVDRGSKPQHF. The full variable domain, with the rest looked up from reference TRBV19 and TRBJ1-5, is DGGITQSPKYLFRKEGQNVTLSCEQNLNHDAMYWYRQDPGQGLRLIYYSQIVNDFQKGDIAEGYSVSREKKESFPLTVTSAQKNPTAFYLCASSRVDRGSKPQHFGDGTRLSIL.

This clonotype was observed many times. V and J are TRBV5-1 and TRBJ1-2; D not certain. V dropped 1 base and J dropped 1 base, with 5 bases sitting between them. Per the germline V gene, CDR1 is SGHRS and CDR2 is YFSETQ. The CDR3 loop spans 13 amino acids. CDR3 nucleotide sequence: TGCGCCAGCAGCTTGTACGATAACTATGGCTACACCTTC. Translation gives CASSLYDNYGYTF.

A few counts support this clonotype. The chain links TRBV20-1 to TRBJ2-5, with unresolved D. The germline CDR1 and CDR2 sequences are DFQATT and SNEGSKA (reference sequence). V lost 5 bases and J lost 4, with 5 bases in between. The CDR3 length is 10 residues. The DNA of the CDR3 is TGCAGTGCTCGGATAGAGACCCAGTACTTC. It encodes CSARIETQYF.

This clonotype appeared many times. The chain carries TRBV5-5 and TRBJ2-5; 11 nucleotides align to TRBD2. Losses at the gene ends were 7 bases for V and 4 bases for J; bases not matched to a gene: 9. The CDR3 spans 15 residues. CDR1 and CDR2 from the germline V gene are SGHKS and YYEKEE (reference sequence). Here the CDR3 reads CASGYSGGAPETQYF. The CDR3 nucleotides are TGTGCCAGCGGTTATAGCGGGGGGGCCCCAGAGACCCAGTACTTC.

The CDR3 nucleotides read TGTGCCAGCAGCTGGGGTCAGGGAACGACTGAAGCTTTCTTT. Protein sequence: CASSWGQGTTEAFF. The rearrangement links TRBV11-2 to TRBJ1-1; D perhaps matches TRBD1 (5 bases). The ends were cut back, 4 bases at V and 5 bases at J, with 14 bases in the middle. The CDR3 is 14 amino acids. Germline V gene lookup returns CDR1 SGHAT and CDR2 FQNNGV.

This clonotype has ten or more counts. The chain uses TRBV12-3 or TRBV12-4 and TRBJ1-2; no clear D gene. Trimming pared 7 bases from V and 4 bases from J, leaving 16 bases between. The CDR3 totals 14 residues. CDR3 sequence: CASTFHSTIYGYTF. The DNA of the CDR3 is TGTGCCAGCACCTTTCACAGCACCATCTATGGCTACACCTTC.

This clonotype has more than one count but fewer than ten. The chain is built from TRBV5-1 and TRBJ2-5; weak D call: TRBD2 (6 bases). The CDR3 totals 16 residues. CDR1 and CDR2 from the germline V gene are SGHRS and YFSETQ. With 0 bases removed from V and 0 bases from J, the gap between germline ends came to 12 bases. CDR3 sequence (DNA): TGCGCCAGCAGCTTGGGCGATAGCGGATACCAAGAGACCCAGTACTTC. Its translation is CASSLGDSGYQETQYF.

The chain couples TRBV12-3 or TRBV12-4 to TRBJ2-5; possibly TRBD1 or TRBD2 for D (6 bases each). This CDR3 is built from 13 residues. V was trimmed by 8 bases and J by 5 bases, leaving 15 bases between them. The CDR3 region has the DNA TGTGCCAGCGGCCCCCGGGGGCGGGAGACCCAGTACTTC. The encoded protein is CASGPRGRETQYF.

This clonotype was observed a few times. The genes are TRBV28 and TRBJ1-5, with D possibly TRBD1 on 5 matching bases. This CDR3 is 13 amino acids long. Germline assignment: CDR1 MDHEN and CDR2 SYDVKM. The V gene lost 3 bases and the J gene lost 7 bases, with 10 bases spanning the gap. The CDR3 here is CASSLGGKQPQHF. The CDR3 nucleotides are TGTGCCAGCAGTTTGGGGGGTAAGCAGCCCCAGCATTTT.